This T cell receptor (beta chain) was documented in a study of blood T cell repertoires in COVID-19. The overall study: The United States, Italy and Spain supplied acute and convalescent COVID-19 samples. Nucleic acid was either cDNA or gDNA, and it came from T cells, B-cell-depleted T cells, or PBMCs.

The CDR3 sequence is 12 residues long. V was trimmed by 2 bases and J by 6 bases, leaving 7 bases between them. In germline, CDR1 is SGHTA, CDR2 FQGNSA. Per the study methods: It was from reference gene primer amplification that nucleated cell counts were estimated. Measured with immunoSEQ multiplex PCR; TCRdb has only the in-frame clones, and not every one. The V and J calls and clone size are taken from that table; D and trimming were inferred from the DNA. The sample consists of about 76,000 clones, 80% to 90% of them appearing once. The TCR sequence derives from a human donor in a cohort sampled during active COVID-19. The specimen sequenced was peripheral blood. The V call is TRBV7-2, the J call TRBJ1-2; D remains ambiguous. In DNA form, the CDR3 reads TGTGCCAGCAGCTTATATGCGCATGGCTACACCTTC. This sequence encodes CASSLYAHGYTF.